This T cell receptor (beta chain) appears in the sequencing data of a study of shared clonotypes between healthy human individuals. Across the study: Donors, aged 18 to 49, were a couple of women and a few men. Per-donor plates numbered three CD4 naive, three CD4 memory, two CD8 naive and one CD8 memory.

Replicate PCRs from sorted subsets contained roughly 190 ng DNA, which is 31,000 or so T cell genomes. The table came from immunoSEQ multiplex PCR; TCRdb's copy has only in-frame clones and leaves some out. Of around 2,000,000 clones in the sample, 85% to 95% were seen once. As defined, naive CD8 cells were CD45RO-negative and positively selected for CCR7, with terminally differentiated effector memory CD45RA+ cells excluded. The CDR3 is made up of 17 amino acids. Trimming shortened V by 3 bases and J by 4 bases, and 21 bases separated the two germline ends. Looked up from germline, CDR1 is SGHVS and CDR2 is FQNEAQ.

The chain joins TRBV7-8 to TRBJ2-5, with a tentative D call TRBD1 (6 bases). Sequencing input: naive CD8+ T cells sorted from blood. The TCR originated in a man in his late teens or twenties in good health. CDR3 sequence reads: CASSFLPRAGAGETQYF. CDR3 nucleotide sequence: TGTGCCAGCAGCTTTCTCCCCCGGGCAGGGGCAGGAGAGACCCAGTACTTC.